Below are 20 T cell receptor beta chains sequenced from a single sample in a study of beta chain features in type 1 diabetes. Sequenced material consisted of expressed TCRB transcripts (all of the isolated RNA was reverse transcribed). Only in-frame clones appear in the TCRdb table, and some are missing; sequencing was by immunoSEQ multiplex PCR. Of about 900,000 clones detected, roughly a sixth appear once; the ten largest clones hold around 0.02%. The source material was naive CD4+ T cells from blood. The receptor set was obtained from a woman aged 18-35 years in good health.

This clone turned up a few times. The same CDR3 arises from other DNA sequences in this sample as well. The chain is built from TRBV4-3 and TRBJ2-1; no clear D gene. CDR1 is LGHNA, CDR2 YSLEER, per germline. V was cut by 0 bases and J by 4 bases, with 7 bases left in between. This CDR3 has 14 residues. The CDR3: CASSQDVYYNEQFF. In DNA, the CDR3 is TGCGCCAGCAGCCAAGATGTGTATTACAATGAGCAGTTCTTC.

This clone was seen only a few times. V is TRBV15 and J is TRBJ2-3; the match to TRBD1 covers 9 bases. Germline CDR1 is LNHNV and CDR2 is YYDKDF (reference sequence). Trimming took 6 bases from V and 8 from J; bases not matched to a gene: 12. The CDR3 has 15 amino acids. The CDR3 sequence is CATREPGQGAGTQYF. In DNA, the CDR3 is TGTGCCACCAGAGAGCCGGGACAGGGAGCAGGTACGCAGTATTTT. The complete variable domain, with remaining parts taken from reference TRBV15 and TRBJ2-3, reads DAMVIQNPRYQVTQFGKPVTLSCSQTLNHNVMYWYQQKSSQAPKLLFHYYDKDFNNEADTPDNFQSRRPNTSFCFLDIRSPGLGDTAMYLCATREPGQGAGTQYFGPGTRLTVL.

The V call is TRBV30, the J call TRBJ2-7, with TRBD2 matching 15 bases. Losses at the gene ends were 4 bases for V and 2 bases for J; bases not matched to a gene: 6. The germline V gene encodes CDR1 GTSNPN and CDR2 SVGIG (reference sequence). This CDR3 is built from 16 residues. The CDR3 sequence: CAWKGTSGRNPYEQYF. The DNA of the CDR3 is TGTGCCTGGAAGGGGACTAGCGGGAGGAACCCCTACGAGCAGTACTTC. Combining the CDR3 with reference TRBV30 and TRBJ2-7 gives the whole variable domain SQTIHQWPATLVQPVGSPLSLECTVEGTSNPNLYWYRQAAGRGLQLLFYSVGIGQISSEVPQNLSASRPQDRQFILSSKKLLLSDSGFYLCAWKGTSGRNPYEQYFGPGTRLTVT.

This clone was recorded a few times. The gene calls are TRBV6-5 and TRBJ2-2, with D hard to call. Germline V gene sequence: CDR1 MNHEY, CDR2 SVGAGI. The length of the CDR3 is 14 residues. Trimming removed 6 bases from V and 1 base from J, with 9 bases in between. The CDR3 sequence: CASRLLGNTGELFF. The CDR3, as DNA: TGTGCCAGCAGGCTACTGGGGAACACCGGGGAGCTGTTTTTT.

The rearrangement links TRBV4-2 to TRBJ2-5; tentative D call: TRBD1 (5 bases). The CDR3 sequence is 17 residues long. Germline V gene lookup returns CDR1 LGHNA and CDR2 YNFKEQ. The V end lost 0 bases, the J end lost 4 bases, and 18 bases lay between the germline ends. CDR3 nucleotides: TGTGCCAGCAGCCAAGAAGGTGGTTGGGCAGGGCTAGAGACCCAGTACTTC. Translating gives CASSQEGGWAGLETQYF.

This clone has just a few counts. The same CDR3 also results from other DNA sequences found in this sample. The chain recombines TRBV28 with TRBJ1-5, with D unclear. The CDR3 runs to 15 residues. Per germline, CDR1 MDHEN and CDR2 SYDVKM. The V end lost 3 bases, the J end lost 2 bases, and 11 bases lay between the germline ends. The CDR3 loop is CASSLSGNGNQPQHF. The DNA for the CDR3 is TGTGCCAGCAGTTTGTCGGGGAATGGCAATCAGCCCCAGCATTTT.

A few counts support this clone. This rearrangement joins TRBV5-4 to TRBJ1-1; D is perhaps TRBD1 (6 bases). V lost 4 bases, J lost 3 bases, and 10 bases lay in between. The length of the CDR3 is 13 residues. The germline CDR1 and CDR2 sequences are SGHNT and YYREEE (reference sequence). The chain's CDR3 is CASSQDRHTEAFF. CDR3 in DNA: TGTGCCAGCAGCCAGGACAGACACACTGAAGCTTTCTTT.

The sample holds a few counts of this clone. The chain has TRBV4-2 and TRBJ2-3, with 9 nucleotides matching TRBD2. The length of the CDR3 is 16 residues. Germline CDR1 reads LGHNA; CDR2 reads YNFKEQ. Germline trimming cut 2 bases from V and 2 bases from J; bases unmatched to any gene: 5. CDR3 in DNA: TGTGCCAGCAGCCAAAGACTAGCGGAAACCACAGATACGCAGTATTTT. Translation: CASSQRLAETTDTQYF.

The chain is built from TRBV7-2 and TRBJ1-5; D is ambiguous. Germline values: CDR1 SGHTA, CDR2 FQGNSA. V was trimmed by 6 bases and J by 10 bases, leaving 19 bases between them. The CDR3 has 14 residues. The CDR3 DNA follows: TGTGCCAGCAGTCCTTACCGTGGTGAGGAACCCCAGCATTTT. Translating gives CASSPYRGEEPQHF.

CDR3 bases: TGTGCCAGTAGTCAGGAGGGCGCCGAGCAGTACTTC. Translating it yields CASSQEGAEQYF. The chain links TRBV19 to TRBJ2-7; D is possibly TRBD2 (6 bases). The V end was cut by 5 bases, the J end by 6 bases, with 11 bases between. The length of the CDR3 is 12 residues. Germline lookup yields CDR1 LNHDA and CDR2 SQIVND (reference sequence). The variable domain in full, completed from reference TRBV19 and TRBJ2-7, reads DGGITQSPKYLFRKEGQNVTLSCEQNLNHDAMYWYRQDPGQGLRLIYYSQIVNDFQKGDIAEGYSVSREKKESFPLTVTSAQKNPTAFYLCASSQEGAEQYFGPGTRLTVT.

This clone was counted a few times. The chain links TRBV27 to TRBJ1-3; maybe TRBD1 (6 bases). Germline CDR1 reads MNHEY; CDR2 reads SMNVEV (reference sequence). The CDR3 runs to 16 residues. The germline V and J ends were trimmed by 5 bases and 0 bases, with 14 bases remaining between them. DNA of the CDR3: TGTGCCAGCAGTCCCGACAGGCAACACTCTGGAAACACCATATATTTT. Translating gives CASSPDRQHSGNTIYF.

This clone was picked up a small number of times. The chain links TRBV6-5 to TRBJ2-7, with D perhaps TRBD2 (6 bases). V lost 0 bases, J lost 5 bases, and 14 bases lay in between. Germline CDR1 and CDR2: MNHEY and SVGAGI. The length of the CDR3 is 15 residues. The CDR3 coding sequence is TGTGCCAGCAGTTACTCCTTCCTAGCGTCGGACGAGCAGTACTTC. Its translation is CASSYSFLASDEQYF.

The chain links TRBV6-6 to TRBJ1-1, with 10 bases that match TRBD1. There are 14 residues in the CDR3. Germline V CDR1 and CDR2: MNHNY, SVGAGI (reference sequence). V trimming: 5 bases; J trimming: 3 bases; junction bases outside the gene matches: 3. DNA of the CDR3: TGTGCCAGCAGTAGGGGACAGGGGTACACTGAAGCTTTCTTT. As protein: CASSRGQGYTEAFF.

The V gene is TRBV4-2, the J gene TRBJ2-7; D possibly corresponds to TRBD1 (6 bases). The length of the CDR3 is 18 residues. The germline V gene encodes CDR1 LGHNA and CDR2 YNFKEQ. V lost 0 bases and J 2 bases, leaving 20 bases between the germline ends. The CDR3 region has the DNA TGTGCCAGCAGCCAAGAACCCCCCAGGGGTAGCTGGGCCTACGAGCAGTACTTC. Its protein is CASSQEPPRGSWAYEQYF.

This clone has more than one count but fewer than ten. The V call is TRBV9, the J call TRBJ2-1; 7 bases are a match to TRBD1. Germline-derived CDR1 and CDR2 are SGDLS and YYNGEE. Germline trimming cut 0 bases from V and 9 bases from J; bases unmatched to any gene: 18. There are 18 residues in the CDR3. CDR3 DNA sequence: TGTGCCAGCAGCGTAGGGGTAGGGGGCGCGCCGCTGGATAGTGAGCAGTTCTTC. It translates to CASSVGVGGAPLDSEQFF.

This rearrangement joins TRBV20-1 to TRBJ1-1; D is unresolved. The V gene's germline CDR1 is DFQATT and CDR2 SNEGSKA (reference sequence). V lost 6 bases, J lost 1 base, and 3 bases lay in between. The CDR3 is 10 amino acids. The CDR3 spells CSATNTEAFF. The CDR3 bases are TGCAGTGCGACGAACACTGAAGCTTTCTTT.

This clone showed up just a few times. The rearrangement links TRBV2 to TRBJ2-1; D is perhaps TRBD2 (5 bases). V was shortened by 6 bases and J by 0 bases, with 12 bases between the two germline ends. The CDR3 totals 15 residues. CDR1 and CDR2 from the germline V gene are SNHLY and FYNNEI. CDR3 residues: CASSALAGSYNEQFF. The CDR3 region has the DNA TGTGCCAGCAGCGCGCTGGCGGGCTCCTACAATGAGCAGTTCTTC.

This clone was detected only a few times. V gene TRBV6-5 combines with J gene TRBJ2-3; D not resolved. CDR1 MNHEY and CDR2 SVGAGI come from the germline V gene. The CDR3 length is 12 residues. Trimming shortened V by 5 bases and J by 6 bases, and 9 bases separated the two germline ends. CDR3 in amino acids: CASSRPGDTQYF. As DNA, the CDR3 is TGTGCCAGCAGTCGACCTGGGGATACGCAGTATTTT.

The rearrangement links TRBV7-9 to TRBJ1-4; possibly TRBD1 for D (6 bases). Germline loops: CDR1 SEHNR, CDR2 FQNEAQ (reference sequence). Between the trimmed V and J ends, which lost 5 bases and 0 bases, there was a span of 16 bases. This CDR3 is built from 17 residues. The CDR3 spells CASSRGAAGATNEKLFF. The CDR3 DNA reads TGTGCCAGCAGCCGGGGGGCCGCCGGTGCAACTAATGAAAAACTGTTTTTT.

The chain joins TRBV27 to TRBJ2-5; unclear D gene. This CDR3 contains 13 residues. The ends were cut back, 3 bases at V and 4 bases at J, with 9 bases in the middle. The V gene's germline CDR1 is MNHEY and CDR2 SMNVEV (reference sequence). The CDR3 DNA sequence: TGTGCCAGCAGTTTTCGGCCCTTAGAGACCCAGTACTTC. It codes for CASSFRPLETQYF.